A single sample is the source of the 13 T cell receptor beta chains below, sequenced in a study of shared clonotypes between healthy human individuals. Measured with immunoSEQ multiplex PCR; TCRdb has only the in-frame clones, and not every one. The repertoire holds roughly 2,300,000 clones, with around 90% as singletons. Sequenced sample: naive CD4+ T cells from PBMCs. Subset meaning: CD45RA+ positively selected. The receptors here all came from a man between 18 and 35 years old in good health. Some clones in this sample may be carry-over from other donors' samples.

This clone appeared a single time. The genes are TRBV5-1 and TRBJ2-3, with D perhaps TRBD1 (6 bases). The CDR3 has 16 amino acids. The germline V and J ends were trimmed by 5 bases and 3 bases, with 19 bases remaining between them. The germline V gene has CDR1 SGHRS and CDR2 YFSETQ. In DNA, the CDR3 is TGCGCCAGCAGGTTCAGGGGATTCGGTTCTACAGATACGCAGTATTTT. Its protein product is CASRFRGFGSTDTQYF. Full variable domain (rest looked up from reference TRBV5-1 and TRBJ2-3): KAGVTQTPRYLIKTRGQQVTLSCSPISGHRSVSWYQQTPGQGLQFLFEYFSETQRNKGNFPGRFSGRQFSNSRSEMNVSTLELGDSALYLCASRFRGFGSTDTQYFGPGTRLTVL.

Note on this clone: This sample includes further DNA sequences coding for the same CDR3. The CDR3 bases are TGCGCCAGCAGCCGGGACGGGGGGTATGGCTACACCTTC. It specifies CASSRDGGYGYTF. This sequence joins TRBV4-1 and TRBJ1-2; D is possibly TRBD1 (5 bases). The V and J ends lost 4 bases and 5 bases respectively, with 11 bases between them. Germline V gene data show CDR1 as MGHRA and CDR2 as YSYEKL. The CDR3 sequence is 13 residues long.

For this clone: The sample contains more than one DNA sequence encoding this CDR3. The chain employs TRBV5-1 and TRBJ2-1; the match to TRBD2 covers 9 bases. The germline gives CDR1 SGHRS, CDR2 YFSETQ. Germline trimming cut 0 bases from V and 6 bases from J; bases unmatched to any gene: 4. CDR3 size: 15 residues. The CDR3 spells CASSLGLAGANEQFF. The CDR3 bases are TGCGCCAGCAGCTTGGGTTTAGCGGGAGCCAATGAGCAGTTCTTC. Drawing the rest from reference TRBV5-1 and TRBJ2-1, the complete variable domain is KAGVTQTPRYLIKTRGQQVTLSCSPISGHRSVSWYQQTPGQGLQFLFEYFSETQRNKGNFPGRFSGRQFSNSRSEMNVSTLELGDSALYLCASSLGLAGANEQFFGPGTRLTVL.

The chain has TRBV7-3 and TRBJ1-1, with TRBD1 as a possible D gene (6 bases). V was shortened by 2 bases and J by 4 bases, with 14 bases between the two germline ends. There are 15 residues in the CDR3. From germline, CDR1 is SGHTA and CDR2 FQGTGA. The CDR3 region is CASSLGGAAGTEAFF. The CDR3 coding sequence is TGTGCCAGCAGCTTAGGGGGGGCTGCGGGCACTGAAGCTTTCTTT.

The rearrangement uses TRBV30 and TRBJ1-1, with D hard to call. Per germline, CDR1 GTSNPN and CDR2 SVGIG (reference sequence). V was clipped by 2 bases and J by 1 base, with 14 bases between them. The CDR3 runs to 15 residues. This CDR3 reads CAWSFQNRPNTEAFF. As DNA, the CDR3 is TGTGCCTGGAGTTTTCAAAACCGGCCGAACACTGAAGCTTTCTTT.

The V call is TRBV28, the J call TRBJ1-2; 7 bases are a match to TRBD1. V gave up 4 bases and J gave up 7 bases; unmatched junction bases: 9. The CDR3 has 14 amino acids. Germline V gene data show CDR1 as MDHEN and CDR2 as SYDVKM. DNA for the CDR3: TGTGCCAGCAGTTCCGCCAGGGGGGAGGGTGGCTACACCTTC. This translates into CASSSARGEGGYTF.

To note about this clone: Other DNA variants within this sample encode the same CDR3. The chain has TRBV6-5 and TRBJ1-1; D may be TRBD1 (5 bases). The CDR3 is 12 residues long. Germline V CDR1 and CDR2: MNHEY, SVGAGI. Trimming cost V 2 bases and J 6 bases, with 7 bases left between them. CDR3 amino acids: CASSYRGAEAFF. CDR3 DNA sequence: TGTGCCAGCAGTTACCGGGGCGCTGAAGCTTTCTTT.

The rearrangement uses TRBV21-1 and TRBJ2-2; TRBD2 is the table's D call and was not checked against the DNA. TRBV21-1 is a listed pseudogene. CDR3 length: 18 residues. The CDR3 DNA is TGTGCCAGCAGCGTACCGGGACTACCCCCATCGAACACCGGGGAGCTGTTTTTT. Translated, it gives CASSVPGLPPSNTGELFF.

The chain uses TRBV5-1 and TRBJ2-7; 8 bases line up with TRBD2. V gave up 4 bases and J gave up 2 bases; unmatched junction bases: 11. Germline loops: CDR1 SGHRS, CDR2 YFSETQ. The CDR3 totals 16 residues. The CDR3: CASSLSPSGGPYEQYF. The DNA of the CDR3 is TGCGCCAGCAGCCTTTCCCCCAGCGGGGGACCCTACGAGCAGTACTTC.

V usage is TRBV29-1 and J usage is TRBJ1-1, with 10 positions matching TRBD1. The CDR3 runs 14 residues. Germline V gene lookup returns CDR1 SQVTM and CDR2 ANQGSEA. The CDR3 DNA reads TGCAGTACTAATAGAGACAGGGGGCACACTGAAGCTTTCTTT. Its translation is CSTNRDRGHTEAFF.

The chain employs TRBV18 and TRBJ2-7; tentatively, D is TRBD2 (6 bases). Trimming removed 2 bases from V and 4 bases from J, with 12 bases in between. In germline, CDR1 is KGHSH, CDR2 LQKENI. This CDR3 is built from 14 residues. In DNA, the CDR3 is TGTGCCAGCTCACCAGAACGGGGGATGTACGAGCAGTACTTC. Protein sequence: CASSPERGMYEQYF.

V gene TRBV27 combines with J gene TRBJ1-1; TRBD1 is a possible D gene (5 bases). Germline values: CDR1 MNHEY, CDR2 SMNVEV (reference sequence). V shed 1 base and J shed 1 base, with 7 bases lying between them. The CDR3 spans 14 residues. The CDR3 nucleotides read TGTGCCAGCAGTTTATTGGGGGGGAACACTGAAGCTTTCTTT. It is translated as CASSLLGGNTEAFF.

The J gene is TRBJ2-7, the V gene TRBV18; D uncertain. CDR1 and CDR2 (germline): KGHSH, LQKENI. The CDR3 runs 12 residues. Trimming stripped 3 bases from V and 5 bases from J, with 8 bases between. CDR3 sequence: CASSPQIHEQYF. In DNA form, the CDR3 reads TGTGCCAGCTCACCCCAGATCCACGAGCAGTACTTC.